Shown below are 22 T cell receptor beta chains from a single sample sequenced in a study of T cell responses to AZD1222 COVID-19 vaccine. Sequencing used immunoSEQ multiplex PCR; TCRdb keeps in-frame clones, though not all of them. The sample lists 100,000 to 150,000 clones; around 92% were seen once. The sample here was peripheral blood, taken on day 0 of AZD1222 vaccination. These receptor sequences come from an adult in good health.

This chain uses TRBV5-1 with TRBJ1-3, with D possibly TRBD1 on 6 matching bases. CDR1 and CDR2 from the germline V gene are SGHRS and YFSETQ. The CDR3 covers 16 residues. The V end was cut by 0 bases, the J end by 0 bases, with 10 bases between. CDR3 DNA sequence: TGCGCCAGCAGCTTGGCAGGGGTCGGCTCTGGAAACACCATATATTTT. This sequence encodes CASSLAGVGSGNTIYF.

The chain has TRBV28 and TRBJ2-1, with 8 bases identical to TRBD2. After removal of 5 bases from V and 7 bases from J, the junction contained 10 bases not matched to a gene. This CDR3 has 15 residues. Germline lookup yields CDR1 MDHEN and CDR2 SYDVKM. The CDR3 is CASSPYAGGGNEQFF. The CDR3 DNA reads TGTGCCAGCAGTCCCTACGCGGGAGGAGGGAATGAGCAGTTCTTC.

The V call is TRBV2, the J call TRBJ2-1; D is ambiguous. Trimming pared 4 bases from V and 2 bases from J, leaving 0 bases between. The germline V gene has CDR1 SNHLY and CDR2 FYNNEI. This CDR3 contains 11 residues. CDR3 DNA: TGTGCCAGCAGTGCCTACAATGAGCAGTTCTTC. Encoded protein: CASSAYNEQFF.

The CDR3 here is CASSPRTSGSSYEQYF. CDR3 nucleotides: TGTGCCAGCAGCCCCAGGACTAGCGGGAGCTCCTACGAGCAGTACTTC. The chain carries TRBV13 and TRBJ2-7; TRBD2 matches at 13 bases. Germline V gene data show CDR1 as PRHDT and CDR2 as FYEKMQ (reference sequence). V lost 5 bases, J lost 0 bases, and 4 bases stayed unmatched. This CDR3 has 16 residues.

This chain uses TRBV4-3 with TRBJ2-5; the match to TRBD2 covers 7 bases. V lost 0 bases, J lost 3 bases, and 16 bases stayed unmatched. Germline V lookup: CDR1 LGHNA, CDR2 YSLEER. The CDR3 has 19 amino acids. CDR3 nucleotides: TGCGCCAGCAGCCAAGATCTCCCAGGGTGGCGGGAGCGGGAAGAGACCCAGTACTTC. Its translation is CASSQDLPGWREREETQYF.

The V and J genes are TRBV7-3 and TRBJ2-5, with D perhaps matching TRBD2 (5 bases). The ends were cut back, 2 bases at V and 5 bases at J, with 21 bases in the middle. The CDR3 is 17 residues long. CDR1 and CDR2 from the germline V gene are SGHTA and FQGTGA. Here the CDR3 DNA reads TGTGCCAGCAGCTTAGGTTATCGTGGGAGTACGATGGAGACCCAGTACTTC. Protein product: CASSLGYRGSTMETQYF.

The genes are TRBV24-1 and TRBJ2-7; 7 nucleotides match TRBD2. Looked up from germline, CDR1 is KGHDR and CDR2 is SFDVKD. Losses at the gene ends were 0 bases for V and 6 bases for J; bases not matched to a gene: 1. The CDR3 contains 13 residues. The CDR3 sequence is CATSDLPGGEQYF. As DNA, the CDR3 is TGTGCCACCAGTGATTTGCCGGGGGGCGAGCAGTACTTC.

This chain uses TRBV28 with TRBJ1-4; 7 bases are a match to TRBD1. The V gene end was trimmed by 9 bases and the J gene end by 8 bases; junction bases not matched to a gene: 18. The CDR3 length is 16 residues. Per the germline V gene, CDR1 is MDHEN and CDR2 is SYDVKM. The CDR3 is CASETGQNTLKEKLFF. For the CDR3, the DNA is TGTGCCAGTGAGACGGGACAGAATACACTTAAGGAAAAACTGTTTTTT. Complete variable domain (other parts from reference TRBV28 and TRBJ1-4): DVKVTQSSRYLVKRTGEKVFLECVQDMDHENMFWYRQDPGLGLRLIYFSYDVKMKEKGDIPEGYSVSREKKERFSLILESASTNQTSMYLCASETGQNTLKEKLFFGSGTQLSVL.

The chain joins TRBV25-1 to TRBJ1-2; 10 bases map to TRBD1. Per the germline V gene, CDR1 is MGHDK and CDR2 is SYGVNS. Trimming cost V 1 base and J 4 bases; bases outside gene matches: 12. This CDR3 region has 18 residues. The DNA of the CDR3 is TGTGCCAGCAGTGAATCAGGTGGGACAGGGGCTCAGTCCTATGGCTACACCTTC. Translating it yields CASSESGGTGAQSYGYTF.

The V call is TRBV4-3, the J call TRBJ2-2; D might be TRBD2 (7 bases). Germline values: CDR1 LGHNA, CDR2 YSLEER. V gave up 0 bases and J gave up 4 bases, with 18 bases separating them. CDR3 length equals 18 residues. CDR3 DNA sequence: TGCGCCAGCAGCCAAGACGGGGGCGGGGGCTCGACCACCGGGGAGCTGTTTTTT. Encoded protein: CASSQDGGGGSTTGELFF.

This chain connects TRBV4-1 to TRBJ2-5; D not certain. V dropped 1 base and J dropped 5 bases, with 8 bases sitting between them. The germline V gene encodes CDR1 MGHRA and CDR2 YSYEKL. CDR3 length: 13 amino acids. CDR3 DNA: TGCGCCAGCAGCCAAGTCGGGCTGGAGACCCAGTACTTC. Protein product: CASSQVGLETQYF.

The chain has TRBV11-2 and TRBJ1-1; D is possibly TRBD1 (5 bases). The CDR3 has 15 residues. Germline loops: CDR1 SGHAT, CDR2 FQNNGV. V gave up 1 base and J gave up 0 bases, with 9 bases separating them. The CDR3 bases are TGTGCCAGCAGCTTAGGACAGTACATGAACACTGAAGCTTTCTTT. As protein: CASSLGQYMNTEAFF.

This chain links TRBV19 with TRBJ2-7; TRBD2 might be the D (5 bases). Trimming pared 6 bases from V and 3 bases from J, leaving 18 bases between. The CDR3 consists of 15 residues. CDR1 and CDR2 from the germline V gene are LNHDA and SQIVND (reference sequence). CDR3 residues: CASRMRENSHYEQYF. In DNA, the CDR3 is TGTGCCAGTAGGATGAGGGAGAATTCCCACTACGAGCAGTACTTC.

The sample holds one count of this clone. V and J are TRBV10-3 and TRBJ2-1; 7 nucleotides align to TRBD2. The J segment lost 13 bases and the V segment lost 1 base, leaving 16 bases of the junction unmatched. There are 16 residues in the CDR3. CDR1 is ENHRY and CDR2 is SYGVKD in the germline V gene. CDR3 amino acids: CAISEYPAGMKREQFF. DNA for the CDR3: TGTGCCATCAGTGAGTACCCAGCGGGAATGAAACGGGAACAGTTCTTC.

The V call is TRBV7-9, the J call TRBJ1-6, with D tentatively TRBD1 (5 bases). The CDR3 sequence is 14 residues long. Germline CDR1 reads SEHNR; CDR2 reads FQNEAQ (reference sequence). V was trimmed by 9 bases and J by 3 bases, leaving 12 bases between them. The CDR3 DNA is TGTGCCAGTCCGGGAGGGGACTATAATTCACCCCTCCACTTT. Its translation is CASPGGDYNSPLHF. The entire variable domain, with the rest obtained from reference TRBV7-9 and TRBJ1-6, is as follows: DTGVSQNPRHKITKRGQNVTFRCDPISEHNRLYWYRQTLGQGPEFLTYFQNEAQLEKSRLLSDRFSAERPKGSFSTLEIQRTEQGDSAMYLCASPGGDYNSPLHFGNGTRLTVT.

J is TRBJ2-2 and V is TRBV6-6; 10 bases map to TRBD2. Germline V lookup: CDR1 MNHNY, CDR2 SVGAGI (reference sequence). V lost 5 bases, J lost 1 base, and 4 bases stayed unmatched. The CDR3 loop spans 16 amino acids. The CDR3 protein is CASSIRTSGNTGELFF. The CDR3 nucleotides read TGTGCCAGCAGTATAAGGACTAGCGGGAACACCGGGGAGCTGTTTTTT.

This chain joins TRBV5-1 and TRBJ1-4; 7 bases match TRBD1. The CDR3 runs to 16 residues. Germline CDR1 is SGHRS and CDR2 is YFSETQ. The V gene end was trimmed by 0 bases and the J gene end by 7 bases; junction bases not matched to a gene: 9. CDR3 amino acids: CASSLATGRTGEKLFF. In DNA, the CDR3 is TGCGCCAGCAGCTTGGCGACAGGGAGGACCGGTGAAAAACTGTTTTTT.

The chain couples TRBV5-1 to TRBJ1-4; D is uncertain. The germline gives CDR1 SGHRS, CDR2 YFSETQ. The CDR3 sequence is 15 residues long. The ends were cut back, 0 bases at V and 0 bases at J, with 6 bases in the middle. CDR3 DNA: TGCGCCAGCAGCTTGGGTGATGCAACTAATGAAAAACTGTTTTTT. It encodes CASSLGDATNEKLFF. The variable domain in full, completed from reference TRBV5-1 and TRBJ1-4, reads KAGVTQTPRYLIKTRGQQVTLSCSPISGHRSVSWYQQTPGQGLQFLFEYFSETQRNKGNFPGRFSGRQFSNSRSEMNVSTLELGDSALYLCASSLGDATNEKLFFGSGTQLSVL.

This chain uses TRBV7-2 with TRBJ2-3, with D unclear. Deletions cut 5 bases from V and 2 bases from J, with 11 bases between. Per germline, CDR1 SGHTA and CDR2 FQGNSA. The CDR3 covers 14 residues. CDR3 sequence reads: CASSPRHPTDTQYF. In DNA form, the CDR3 reads TGTGCCAGCAGCCCACGGCACCCCACAGATACGCAGTATTTT.

The DNA of the CDR3 is TGTGCCAGCCGGGAGACAGGGAACACCGGGGAGCTGTTTTTT. It specifies CASRETGNTGELFF. The chain combines TRBV9 with TRBJ2-2; D is possibly TRBD1 or TRBD2 (6 bases each). Trimming shortened V by 7 bases and J by 1 base, and 11 bases separated the two germline ends. The CDR3 contains 14 residues. Germline CDR1 reads SGDLS; CDR2 reads YYNGEE.

This chain uses TRBV30 with TRBJ1-1, with 8 bases aligning to TRBD1. This CDR3 spans 14 amino acids. Germline CDR1 reads GTSNPN; CDR2 reads SVGIG (reference sequence). The V and J ends lost 4 bases and 2 bases, in that order; junction bases with no gene match: 6. CDR3 sequence reads: CAWTQDRANTEAFF. CDR3 DNA: TGTGCCTGGACCCAGGACAGGGCTAACACTGAAGCTTTCTTT.

V gene TRBV11-3 combines with J gene TRBJ2-7, with D perhaps TRBD2 (6 bases). The V gene's germline CDR1 is SGHNT and CDR2 YENEEA. The CDR3 consists of 13 residues. V was pared by 5 bases and J by 6 bases, with 14 bases between. CDR3 loop: CASSPGTAGEQYF. CDR3 bases: TGTGCCAGCAGCCCAGGGACTGCCGGCGAGCAGTACTTC.